This is a list of T cell receptor beta chains from one sample in a study of shared clonotypes between healthy human individuals. The method was immunoSEQ multiplex PCR; TCRdb's version includes in-frame clones alone and lacks a portion of them. In the table there are about 820,000 clones, about 92% of which are singletons. The sample taken for sequencing was naive CD8+ T cells sorted from blood. These TCRs come from a man younger than 45 in good health. Each CDR3 is given with its conserved first and last residue. A D gene is named only where the DNA matches it firmly. A clone size is listed for some rows: how often the clone was seen (once, few, many), or a class if it is expanded.

>NA|TRBV2|NA|TRBJ2-7
CASRGPSPGRELYEQYF
TGTGCCAGCAGAGGGCCCTCGCCGGGACGAGAACTCTACGAGCAGTACTTC
>few|TRBV19|NA|TRBJ2-4
CASRSLRDSLAKNIQYF
TGTGCCAGTAGGTCGTTAAGGGACTCATTAGCCAAAAACATTCAGTACTTC
>NA|TRBV13|TRBD1|TRBJ2-7
CASSYPGQGSYEQYF
TGTGCCAGCAGCTACCCGGGACAGGGGTCCTACGAGCAGTACTTC
>many|TRBV27|TRBD1|TRBJ2-7
CASSLSLLRGRYEQYF
TGTGCCAGCAGTTTATCATTGTTGAGGGGGCGCTACGAGCAGTACTTC
>NA|TRBV9|NA|TRBJ2-1
CASSAGWDEQFF
TGTGCCAGCAGCGCCGGCTGGGATGAGCAGTTCTTC
>NA|TRBV5-4|NA|TRBJ2-3
CASSSGTGRQYF
TGTGCCAGCAGCTCCGGTACCGGACGCCAGTATTTT
>few|TRBV7-9|NA|TRBJ1-5
CASSWGWDNQPQHF
TGTGCCAGCAGCTGGGGATGGGACAATCAGCCCCAGCATTTT
>NA|TRBV6-5|NA|TRBJ2-1
CASSSSSYLDEQFF
TGTGCCAGCAGTAGCTCTAGCTACCTTGATGAGCAGTTCTTC
>NA|TRBV4-3|TRBD1|TRBJ2-3
CASSQSRTGKTDTQYF
TGCGCCAGCAGCCAAAGTAGGACAGGGAAGACAGATACGCAGTATTTT
>NA|TRBV21-1|NA|TRBJ1-5
CASSKVNAAPSF
TGTGCCAGCAGCAAAGTCAACGCAGCCCCGAGCTTT
>NA|TRBV4-1|TRBD1|TRBJ2-7
CASSHGNRGSYEQYF
TGCGCCAGCAGCCACGGGAACAGGGGGTCCTACGAGCAGTACTTC
>NA|TRBV4-1|TRBD1|TRBJ2-7
CASSWAGDRGDYEQYF
TGCGCCAGCAGCTGGGCTGGGGACAGGGGGGACTACGAGCAGTACTTC
>NA|TRBV4-1|TRBD2|TRBJ2-3
CASSQAVAGVTQYF
TGCGCCAGCAGCCAAGCCGTAGCGGGAGTTACGCAGTATTTT
>NA|TRBV29-1|NA|TRBJ1-1
CSVEAAGDHTEAFF
TGCAGCGTTGAAGCGGCAGGGGATCACACTGAAGCTTTCTTT
>NA|TRBV11-2|NA|TRBJ2-7
CASSLEAEQSYEQYF
TGTGCCAGCAGCTTAGAGGCGGAACAGTCCTACGAGCAGTACTTC
>once|TRBV7-9|NA|TRBJ2-7
CASSPGAGPRMYEQYF
TGTGCCAGCAGCCCCGGCGCGGGTCCAAGGATGTACGAGCAGTACTTC
>NA|TRBV11-2|NA|TRBJ2-7
CASSFYLGSSYEQYF
TGTGCCAGCAGCTTCTATCTAGGGAGCTCCTACGAGCAGTACTTC
>NA|TRBV10-3|NA|TRBJ2-1
CAISEADREQFF
TGTGCCATCAGTGAGGCAGACCGTGAGCAGTTCTTC
>once|TRBV29-1|NA|TRBJ2-3
CSVEGRLKKMNF
TGCAGCGTTGAAGGAAGGTTAAAGAAGATGAATTTT
>NA|TRBV19|TRBD2|TRBJ2-7
CASSPGLANYEQYF
TGTGCCAGTAGTCCCGGACTAGCGAACTACGAGCAGTACTTC
>NA|TRBV6-6|NA|TRBJ2-7
CASSYSSGSYEQYF
TGTGCCAGCAGTTACTCTTCAGGGAGCTACGAGCAGTACTTC
>once|TRBV12-5|TRBD2|TRBJ2-5
CASGQGTSGVIQETQYF
TGTGCTAGTGGTCAGGGGACTAGCGGAGTAATCCAAGAGACCCAGTACTTC
>NA|TRBV29-1|NA|TRBJ2-1
CSVGEGYNEQFF
TGCAGCGTCGGCGAGGGCTACAATGAGCAGTTCTTC
>NA|TRBV27|NA|TRBJ2-3
CASSGPSGDTQYF
TGTGCCAGCAGTGGACCAAGCGGAGATACGCAGTATTTT
>NA|TRBV18|NA|TRBJ2-1
CASSPWRENYNEQFF
TGTGCCAGCTCACCATGGCGGGAAAACTACAATGAGCAGTTCTTC
>once|TRBV6-5|NA|TRBJ1-2
CASSREGLYGYTF
TGTGCCAGCTCCCGCGAGGGACTTTATGGCTACACCTTC
>NA|TRBV5-4|TRBD1|TRBJ2-7
CASTGDRGYEQYF
TGTGCCAGCACGGGGGACAGGGGCTACGAGCAGTACTTC
>NA|TRBV7-9|TRBD1|TRBJ2-3
CASSLAQGAFTDTQYF
TGTGCCAGCAGCTTAGCACAGGGGGCCTTCACAGATACGCAGTATTTT
>NA|TRBV27|NA|TRBJ2-7
CASRSSDNAAYEQYF
TGTGCCAGCAGGTCTTCGGACAACGCTGCCTACGAGCAGTACTTC
>NA|TRBV27|NA|TRBJ1-1
CASSLDVGTLAFF
TGTGCCAGCAGTTTAGATGTAGGAACGCTGGCTTTCTTT
>NA|TRBV27|TRBD1|TRBJ2-3
CASSSMGTGLPDTQYF
TGTGCCAGCAGTTCCATGGGGACAGGTTTACCAGATACGCAGTATTTT
>NA|TRBV30|NA|TRBJ1-1
CAWTLGTEAFF
TGTGCCTGGACCCTAGGGACTGAAGCTTTCTTT
>once|TRBV9|NA|TRBJ2-1
CASSVEARNEQFF
TGTGCCAGCAGCGTAGAAGCCCGGAATGAGCAGTTCTTC
>NA|TRBV4-1|NA|TRBJ2-1
CASSYEGRHNEQFF
TGCGCCAGCAGCTACGAGGGGAGACACAATGAGCAGTTCTTC
>once|TRBV28|TRBD1|TRBJ2-7
CASSSGTGYYEQYF
TGTGCCAGCAGTTCCGGGACAGGTTACTACGAGCAGTACTTC
>NA|TRBV5-4|NA|TRBJ2-1
CASEDAGMYNEQFF
TGTGCCAGCGAGGATGCGGGGATGTACAATGAGCAGTTCTTC
>NA|TRBV5-1|NA|TRBJ2-1
CASSPQGSYNEQFF
TGCGCCAGCAGCCCACAGGGCTCCTACAATGAGCAGTTCTTC
>NA|TRBV27|TRBD1|TRBJ2-7
CASSYSGQGTYEQYF
TGTGCCAGCAGTTATTCGGGACAGGGTACCTACGAGCAGTACTTC
>NA|TRBV7-3|NA|TRBJ2-1
CASSSRSGGIPYNEQFF
TGTGCCAGCAGCTCCAGAAGTGGCGGGATTCCATACAATGAGCAGTTCTTC
>NA|TRBV29-1|NA|TRBJ1-1
CSVRLNTEAFF
TGCAGCGTGAGGTTGAACACTGAAGCTTTCTTT
>NA|TRBV4-2|NA|TRBJ1-1
CASSPRGTEAFF
TGTGCCAGCAGCCCCCGGGGCACTGAAGCTTTCTTT
>NA|TRBV11-2|NA|TRBJ1-3
CASSGAQGNPSGNTIYF
TGTGCCAGCAGCGGGGCCCAGGGTAACCCCTCTGGAAACACCATATATTTT
>NA|TRBV15|NA|TRBJ2-1
CATSGGIGSPYNEQFF
TGTGCCACCAGCGGGGGAATCGGCAGTCCCTACAATGAGCAGTTCTTC
>NA|TRBV28|NA|TRBJ2-1
CASSLTGDGYNEQFF
TGTGCCAGCAGTTTGACAGGAGATGGTTACAATGAGCAGTTCTTC
>NA|TRBV27|NA|TRBJ1-5
CASSLSPGHQPQHF
TGTGCCAGCAGTTTATCCCCAGGGCATCAGCCCCAGCATTTT
>NA|TRBV9|TRBD1|TRBJ1-1
CASSNTGAGMNTEAFF
TGTGCCAGCAGCAATACAGGGGCTGGGATGAACACTGAAGCTTTCTTT
>few|TRBV6-6|NA|TRBJ2-7
CASRSTDSHEQYF
TGTGCCAGCAGATCAACGGACTCCCACGAGCAGTACTTC